Below are 17 T cell receptor beta chains sequenced from a single sample in a study of molecular identifiers for immune sequencing clone quantification. From the PCR reads, TCRdb called clonotypes with MiXCR, one entry per CDR3 protein. The sample has about 640,000 distinct CDR3 sequences; just under 20% are singletons. Sequencing input: naive CD8+ T cells from blood, with Jurkat cell RNA spiked in. Subset defined: FACS-sorted CD8+CD4-CCR7+CD45RA+ naive T cells. Every receptor here comes from a human donor in good health. Some libraries in this study had Jurkat cell RNA spiked in.

Points on this clonotype: One end of the junction varies from germline; a read error may be responsible. J is TRBJ1-5 and V is TRBV27, with no clear D. CDR1 is MNHEY, CDR2 SMNVEV, per germline (reference sequence). The CDR3 runs to 15 residues. The CDR3 sequence: CASSLSSGINRPQHF. CDR3 DNA: TGTGCCAGCAGTTTATCGTCCGGTATCAATCGGCCCCAGCATTTT.

J is TRBJ2-1 and V is TRBV6-5, with D possibly being TRBD1 (5 bases). The CDR3 is 18 amino acids. Germline V gene data show CDR1 as MNHEY and CDR2 as SVGAGI. The V end lost 6 bases, the J end lost 9 bases, and 30 bases lay between the germline ends. The CDR3 here is CASSPGRVYSSVHIEQFF. In DNA, the CDR3 is TGTGCCAGCAGCCCCGGCAGGGTCTACTCATCGGTACACATTGAGCAGTTCTTC.

This clonotype was counted at least ten times. CDR3 region: CASSQVVENQPQHF. For the CDR3, the DNA is TGCGCCAGCAGCCAAGTTGTAGAGAATCAGCCCCAGCATTTT. V gene TRBV4-1 combines with J gene TRBJ1-5; no clear D gene. Trimming removed 1 base at V and 4 bases at J, with 8 bases between. The CDR3 has 14 amino acids. In germline, CDR1 is MGHRA, CDR2 YSYEKL.

This clonotype was picked up a small number of times. The genes are TRBV15 and TRBJ1-3; possible D gene TRBD1, 6 bases. The germline V gene encodes CDR1 LNHNV and CDR2 YYDKDF (reference sequence). Trimming shortened V by 0 bases and J by 0 bases, and 6 bases separated the two germline ends. The CDR3 is 15 amino acids. The CDR3 coding sequence is TGTGCCACCAGCAGAGACAGGGGCTCTGGAAACACCATATATTTT. Encoded protein: CATSRDRGSGNTIYF.

As regards this clonotype: One base away lies a much larger clone, so this may be a sequencing read error. This chain uses TRBV27 with TRBJ1-1, with a tentative D call TRBD1 (6 bases). The CDR3 covers 15 residues. Germline V CDR1 and CDR2: MNHEY, SMNVEV (reference sequence). Trimming shortened V by 4 bases and J by 6 bases, and 18 bases separated the two germline ends. CDR3 residues: CASSYRVPSNAEAFF. The CDR3 DNA follows: TGTGCCAGCAGTTACAGGGTGCCTAGTAACGCTGAAGCTTTCTTT.

On this clonotype: A single base separates this from a much larger clone, so it may be a read error. This chain connects TRBV20-1 to TRBJ2-3; D is possibly TRBD1 (6 bases). This CDR3 is 15 amino acids long. Trimming took 8 bases from V and 4 from J, leaving 22 bases between them. CDR1 and CDR2 (germline): DFQATT, SNEGSKA (reference sequence). CDR3 nucleotide sequence: TGCAGTACTTGGAGTCGTCAGGGGCCCGCAGATACGCAGTATTTT. Amino acids: CSTWSRQGPADTQYF.

This clonotype was detected ten times or more. The chain joins TRBV7-6 to TRBJ2-6, with a tentative D call TRBD1 (5 bases). Germline values: CDR1 SGHVS, CDR2 FNYEAQ. CDR3 length: 17 residues. V shed 3 bases and J shed 0 bases, with 12 bases lying between them. The CDR3 loop is CASSLLRGPSGANVLTF. The CDR3 coding sequence is TGTGCCAGCAGCTTGTTAAGGGGCCCCTCTGGGGCCAACGTCCTGACTTTC.

Many counts were recorded for this clonotype. V is TRBV20-1 and J is TRBJ2-7; no clear D gene. Trimming cost V 0 bases and J 0 bases, with 15 bases left between them. CDR1 and CDR2 (germline): DFQATT, SNEGSKA (reference sequence). This CDR3 spans 16 amino acids. The CDR3 sequence is CSARDSGPHSSYEQYF. In DNA, the CDR3 is TGCAGTGCTAGAGATTCAGGACCGCATAGCTCCTACGAGCAGTACTTC.

This clonotype has a count of ten or more. The rearrangement links TRBV5-6 to TRBJ2-6; D gene uncertain. Germline V gene sequence: CDR1 SGHDT, CDR2 YYEEEE. Trimming removed 4 bases at V and 3 bases at J, with 11 bases between. The CDR3 consists of 15 residues. In DNA, the CDR3 is TGTGCCAGCAGCCCTGAAGGGTATGGGGCCAACGTCCTGACTTTC. Its translation: CASSPEGYGANVLTF.

A remark on this clonotype: This may arise from a read error, as a much more abundant clone is one base away. The chain employs TRBV14 and TRBJ2-2; 8 nucleotides agree with TRBD2. Trimming removed 0 bases from V and 4 bases from J; junction bases left unmatched: 1. Germline assignment: CDR1 SGHDN and CDR2 FVKESK. This CDR3 contains 15 residues. CDR3 DNA: TGTGCCAGCAGCCAAGATGCGGGAGGCACCGGGGAGCTGTTTTTT. Translation: CASSQDAGGTGELFF.

A remark on this clonotype: A much larger clone is a single base away; this may be a read error. The chain combines TRBV7-9 with TRBJ1-1; 12 nucleotides agree with TRBD1. The CDR3 consists of 15 residues. Germline CDR1 reads SEHNR; CDR2 reads FQNEAQ (reference sequence). The CDR3 DNA sequence: TGTGCCAGCACCTTAAACCCGGGACAGGGGGCGGAAACTTTCTTT. The encoded protein is CASTLNPGQGAETFF.

This clonotype was seen ten or more times. The chain links TRBV2 to TRBJ1-2; the match to TRBD1 covers 10 bases. Germline CDR1 reads SNHLY; CDR2 reads FYNNEI. The CDR3 totals 16 residues. The V segment lost 5 bases and the J segment 4 bases; nucleotides outside the gene matches: 10. The CDR3 region has the DNA TGTGCCAGCAGTCCCGGGACAGGGGTACGAATCTATGGCTACACCTTC. This codes for CASSPGTGVRIYGYTF.

A word on this clonotype: A read error is possible here, since a much larger clone lies one base away. The chain combines TRBV7-9 with TRBJ1-4; D gene uncertain. The length of the CDR3 is 16 residues. The germline CDR1 and CDR2 sequences are SEHNR and FQNEAQ (reference sequence). CDR3 amino acids: CASGLRPDTTNEKLFF. DNA of the CDR3: TGTGCCAGCGGCTTAAGACCAGACACAACTAATGAAAAACTGTTTTTT.

This clonotype was seen more than once but under ten times. One junction end disagrees with the germline gene, perhaps due to a read error. The J gene is TRBJ2-7, the V gene TRBV4-1, with TRBD1 matching over 7 bases. This CDR3 is built from 15 residues. Germline-derived CDR1 and CDR2 are MGHRA and YSYEKL. Written as DNA, the CDR3 is TGCGCCAGCAGCCAAACGACAGGGACGGGCTACGAGCGGTACTTC. Its protein is CASSQTTGTGYERYF.

The sample holds many counts of this clonotype. The J gene is TRBJ2-1, the V gene TRBV19; no definite D call. V lost 6 bases to trimming and J lost 7 bases, with 16 bases between them. Germline V gene data show CDR1 as LNHDA and CDR2 as SQIVND (reference sequence). This CDR3 comprises 14 residues. The CDR3 sequence is CASSMSGNQNEQFF. The CDR3 DNA reads TGTGCCAGTAGCATGAGTGGGAATCAGAATGAGCAGTTCTTC.

About this clonotype itself: A read error may be the cause here, since a much bigger clone is one base away. Here the CDR3 reads CASSASEGYEQYF. In DNA, the CDR3 is TGTGCCAGCAGCGCGTCGGAGGGGTACGAGCAGTACTTC. The chain is built from TRBV7-9 and TRBJ2-7, with D possibly TRBD2 on 6 matching bases. Per germline, CDR1 SEHNR and CDR2 FQNEAQ (reference sequence). The CDR3 is 13 residues long. V was trimmed by 5 bases and J by 4 bases, leaving 12 bases between them.

With respect to this clonotype: One base away lies a much larger clone, so this may be a sequencing read error. The conserved phenylalanine or tryptophan is not found at the CDR3 terminus, so this likely reflects a read error. V usage is TRBV12-5 and J usage is TRBJ1-5; 8 bases agree with TRBD1. CDR1 and CDR2 (germline): LGHNT, FRNRAP. Trimming cost V 7 bases and J 5 bases; bases outside gene matches: 7. The CDR3 length is 14 residues. The CDR3: CASAAGQGDQPQHS. CDR3 nucleotides: TGTGCTAGTGCCGCCGGACAGGGCGATCAGCCCCAGCATTCT.